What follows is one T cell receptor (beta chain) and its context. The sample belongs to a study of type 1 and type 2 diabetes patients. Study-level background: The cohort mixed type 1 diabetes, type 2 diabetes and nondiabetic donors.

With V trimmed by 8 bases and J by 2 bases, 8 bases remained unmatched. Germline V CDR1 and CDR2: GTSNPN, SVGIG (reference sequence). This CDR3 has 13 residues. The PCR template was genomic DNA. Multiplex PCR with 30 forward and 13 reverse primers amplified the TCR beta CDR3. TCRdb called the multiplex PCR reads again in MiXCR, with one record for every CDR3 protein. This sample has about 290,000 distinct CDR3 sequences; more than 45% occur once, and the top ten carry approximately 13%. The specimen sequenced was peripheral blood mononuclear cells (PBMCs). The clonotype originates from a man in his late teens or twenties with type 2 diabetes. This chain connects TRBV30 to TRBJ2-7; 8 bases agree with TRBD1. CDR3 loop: CAITTGGTYEQYF. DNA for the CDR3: TGTGCCATCACCACAGGGGGAACCTACGAGCAGTACTTC.